The 20 T cell receptor beta chains below come from one sample, sequenced in a study of patients and donors after allogeneic stem cell transplantation. One entry per CDR3 protein results from TCRdb running MiXCR on the RT-PCR reads. The data show about 960,000 distinct CDR3 sequences, with more than 15% seen just once and roughly 6% held by the top ten. The sample consisted of blood, either unsorted or a sorted T cell fraction (not recorded which). These receptors all stem from a human donor who was either an allogeneic HSCT recipient or a stem cell or donor lymphocyte infusion donor (not recorded which). It is not recorded whose cells these are; they may come from a transplant donor.

This clonotype was seen a few times. The chain is built from TRBV5-6 and TRBJ2-7; the match to TRBD1 covers 7 bases. V lost 2 bases and J lost 0; bases outside the gene matches: 5. Germline values: CDR1 SGHDT, CDR2 YYEEEE. This CDR3 has 15 residues. The CDR3 spells CASSFRQGFSYEQYF. In nucleotides, the CDR3 is TGTGCCAGCAGCTTTAGACAGGGTTTCTCCTACGAGCAGTACTTC.

This clonotype was seen only once. The V gene is TRBV28, the J gene TRBJ1-4, with D maybe TRBD1 (5 bases). Trimming pared 5 bases from V and 4 bases from J, leaving 17 bases between. The germline CDR1 and CDR2 sequences are MDHEN and SYDVKM. The CDR3 length is 16 residues. As DNA, the CDR3 is TGTGCCAGCAGTGCCGGTCTCCCGGGGCGTAATGAAAAACTGTTTTTT. It yields the protein CASSAGLPGRNEKLFF.

The table lists this clonotype with a few counts. The gene calls are TRBV10-3 and TRBJ1-1; D may be TRBD1 (6 bases). The CDR3 is made up of 12 amino acids. Germline CDR1 reads ENHRY; CDR2 reads SYGVKD. V lost 5 bases and J lost 7, with 11 bases in between. The CDR3 nucleotides read TGTGCCATCAGTAAGCGGACAGATGAAGCTTTCTTT. It encodes CAISKRTDEAFF.

The CDR3 coding sequence is TGTGCCAGCAGCGAGGGACAGAGACTCACAGATACGCAGTATTTT. It yields the protein CASSEGQRLTDTQYF. The chain carries TRBV11-3 and TRBJ2-3; 7 bases match TRBD1. The CDR3 runs to 15 residues. Germline-derived CDR1 and CDR2 are SGHNT and YENEEA. V was clipped by 5 bases and J by 2 bases; unmatched bases: 7. The entire variable domain, with the rest obtained from reference TRBV11-3 and TRBJ2-3, is as follows: EAGVVQSPRYKIIEKKQPVAFWCNPISGHNTLYWYLQNLGQGPELLIRYENEEAVDDSQLPKDRFSAERLKGVDSTLKIQPAELGDSAVYLCASSEGQRLTDTQYFGPGTRLTVL.

This clonotype came up many times. The rearrangement links TRBV12-3 or TRBV12-4 to TRBJ2-7; 7 nucleotides agree with TRBD1. The CDR3 spans 15 residues. J was trimmed by 1 base and V by 6 bases; bases with no gene match: 9. The CDR3 bases are TGTGCCAGCAGCCCGACCGGGACAGCGTCCTACGAGCAGTACTTC. Its translation is CASSPTGTASYEQYF.

Only a few counts were recorded for this clonotype. This chain joins TRBV27 and TRBJ2-6, with D uncertain. CDR1 is MNHEY and CDR2 is SMNVEV in the germline V gene (reference sequence). The CDR3 contains 18 residues. V dropped 7 bases and J dropped 0 bases, with 19 bases sitting between them. As DNA, the CDR3 is TGTGCCAGCACCCCCCGGTTAGGAAAATACTCTGGGGCCAACGTCCTGACTTTC. Residues: CASTPRLGKYSGANVLTF.

This chain uses TRBV5-1 with TRBJ2-3; 10 bases line up with TRBD2. The CDR3 sequence is 15 residues long. The V and J ends lost 7 bases and 4 bases, in that order; junction bases with no gene match: 9. From germline, CDR1 is SGHRS and CDR2 YFSETQ. Written as DNA, the CDR3 is TGCGCCAGCGGACCCGGACTAGCGGAGGCAGATACGCAGTATTTT. This gives the protein CASGPGLAEADTQYF.

V gene TRBV27 combines with J gene TRBJ1-2; D is undetermined. The V end lost 4 bases, the J end lost 3 bases, and 9 bases lay between the germline ends. Germline CDR1 MNHEY, CDR2 SMNVEV (reference sequence). This CDR3 comprises 13 residues. DNA of the CDR3: TGTGCCAGCAGTTGGCAAAGAGACTATGGCTACACCTTC. Protein product: CASSWQRDYGYTF.

This clonotype was seen only a few times. The V call is TRBV7-9, the J call TRBJ2-3; D may be TRBD1 (6 bases). V was clipped by 3 bases and J by 1 base, with 11 bases between them. The V gene's germline CDR1 is SEHNR and CDR2 FQNEAQ (reference sequence). The CDR3 contains 15 residues. The CDR3 region has the DNA TGTGCCAGCAGCTTCGCGACAGGAGGCACAGATACGCAGTATTTT. This gives the protein CASSFATGGTDTQYF. The whole variable domain, filled in from reference TRBV7-9 and TRBJ2-3, reads DTGVSQNPRHKITKRGQNVTFRCDPISEHNRLYWYRQTLGQGPEFLTYFQNEAQLEKSRLLSDRFSAERPKGSFSTLEIQRTEQGDSAMYLCASSFATGGTDTQYFGPGTRLTVL.

This clonotype was detected only a few times. The V call is TRBV7-7, the J call TRBJ2-7, with D perhaps matching TRBD1 (6 bases). V dropped 5 bases and J dropped 3 bases, with 11 bases sitting between them. The CDR3 spans 13 residues. CDR1 is SSHAT and CDR2 is FNYEAQ in the germline V gene (reference sequence). The CDR3 DNA reads as TGTGCCAGCAGCCAGTCGACAGGCTACGAGCAGTACTTC. This encodes CASSQSTGYEQYF. Variable domain in full (rest from reference TRBV7-7 and TRBJ2-7): GAGVSQSPRYKVTKRGQDVTLRCDPISSHATLYWYQQALGQGPEFLTYFNYEAQPDKSGLPSDRFSAERPEGSISTLTIQRTEQRDSAMYRCASSQSTGYEQYFGPGTRLTVT.

In this sample, this clonotype turned up a few times. The J gene is TRBJ2-7, the V gene TRBV12-3 or TRBV12-4; D could derive from TRBD1 or TRBD2 (5 bases each). This CDR3 contains 19 residues. The V end was cut by 4 bases, the J end by 0 bases, with 25 bases between. CDR3 sequence reads: CASSSGTPWERGFSYEQYF. CDR3 coding DNA: TGTGCCAGCAGTTCCGGTACCCCGTGGGAGAGGGGCTTCTCCTACGAGCAGTACTTC.

In the case of this clonotype: A read error may be the cause here, since a much bigger clone is one base away. The V and J genes are TRBV12-3 or TRBV12-4 and TRBJ2-3, with D uncertain. The CDR3 sequence is 10 residues long. CDR3 sequence reads: CAGSPHPQYF. In DNA form, the CDR3 reads TGTGCCGGCAGTCCACATCCGCAGTATTTT.

This chain links TRBV20-1 with TRBJ1-5; 8 nucleotides line up with TRBD1. V gave up 4 bases and J gave up 7 bases; unmatched junction bases: 6. This CDR3 contains 13 residues. CDR1 is DFQATT and CDR2 is SNEGSKA in the germline V gene (reference sequence). This CDR3 reads CSAILSGGQPQHF. DNA for the CDR3: TGCAGTGCTATACTTTCAGGGGGCCAGCCCCAGCATTTT.

This clonotype was counted between two and nine times. V usage is TRBV6-1 and J usage is TRBJ2-7; 7 bases are a match to TRBD1. Germline trimming cut 6 bases from V and 3 bases from J; bases unmatched to any gene: 14. This CDR3 has 16 residues. Germline V gives CDR1 MNHNS, CDR2 SASEGT. The CDR3 spells CASSATDRLHHYEQYF. Here the CDR3 DNA reads TGTGCCAGCAGCGCCACGGACAGGCTACATCACTACGAGCAGTACTTC.

This clonotype was seen a handful of times. V usage is TRBV11-3 and J usage is TRBJ2-7, with D tentatively TRBD1 (6 bases). CDR3 length equals 15 residues. CDR1 is SGHNT, CDR2 YENEEA, per germline. V lost 1 base and J 3 bases, leaving 13 bases between the germline ends. The CDR3: CASSLVRQEYYEQYF. The CDR3 region has the DNA TGTGCCAGCAGCTTAGTCAGACAGGAATACTACGAGCAGTACTTC.

V usage is TRBV18 and J usage is TRBJ2-5, with 9 bases that match TRBD2. Trimming removed 1 base from V and 2 bases from J; junction bases left unmatched: 5. Germline values: CDR1 KGHSH, CDR2 LQKENI. This CDR3 is built from 16 residues. CDR3 DNA sequence: TGTGCCAGCTCACCACGACTAGCGGCCGCACAAGAGACCCAGTACTTC. This codes for CASSPRLAAAQETQYF.

The J gene is TRBJ1-2, the V gene TRBV29-1, with D uncertain. Deletions cut 1 base from V and 3 bases from J, with 12 bases between. The germline V gene encodes CDR1 SQVTM and CDR2 ANQGSEA. The CDR3 consists of 14 residues. The chain's CDR3 is CSVEVAGLDYGYTF. CDR3 nucleotides: TGCAGCGTTGAAGTTGCTGGACTAGACTATGGCTACACCTTC.

J is TRBJ2-3 and V is TRBV29-1; no reliable D call. The CDR3 loop spans 13 amino acids. CDR1 and CDR2 from the germline V gene are SQVTM and ANQGSEA. V shed 5 bases and J shed 2 bases, with 11 bases lying between them. CDR3 protein: CSVPPTPTDTQYF. CDR3 in DNA: TGCAGCGTTCCCCCAACACCCACAGATACGCAGTATTTT.

This clonotype has just a few counts. This rearrangement joins TRBV5-6 to TRBJ2-7, with no clear D. The CDR3 has 15 amino acids. V lost 5 bases and J lost 2, with 17 bases in between. Germline CDR1 and CDR2: SGHDT and YYEEEE. Written as DNA, the CDR3 is TGTGCCAGCAGTTTTACTTCCACCTCAGCCTACGAGCAGTACTTC. Its protein product is CASSFTSTSAYEQYF.

The J gene is TRBJ2-7, the V gene TRBV11-1; D is ambiguous. CDR1 and CDR2 from the germline V gene are SGHAT and FQDESV (reference sequence). V was trimmed by 5 bases and J by 3 bases, leaving 26 bases between them. The CDR3 covers 18 residues. CDR3 in DNA: TGTGCCAGCAGCCCACCACTTTACCGGGCCAACCTTAACTACGAGCAGTACTTC. Protein sequence: CASSPPLYRANLNYEQYF.